A selection of T cell receptor beta chains follows, all from one sample in a study of vaccination effects on CD4 cells after COVID-19. TCRdb keeps only in-frame clones here, not all; method: immunoSEQ multiplex PCR. The table records about 66,000 clones, 76% of them present only once. These receptors are not linked to any known antigen. The sample in question was CD4+ T cells from PBMCs cultured with HCoV-OC43 spike peptides, obtained after COVID-19 vaccination. The origin of the receptors is a human donor who received a COVID-19 vaccine. CDR3s include the opening cysteine and the closing phenylalanine or tryptophan. Each record gives: V gene, D gene, CDR3 length, J gene, clone size, CDR3 protein, CDR3 DNA. D genes are given only for firm matches. Some rows mark clone size as missing; the rest say once, few, many or name a class of expanded clone.

TRBV29-1	.	14	TRBJ2-1	.	CSVESGFSYNEQFF	TGCAGCGTTGAATCGGGGTTTTCCTACAATGAGCAGTTCTTC
TRBV19	TRBD1	18	TRBJ2-6	.	CASSPGQGASSGANVLTF	TGTGCCAGTAGCCCCGGGCAGGGGGCTTCCTCTGGGGCCAACGTCCTGACTTTC
TRBV15	.	15	TRBJ1-5	.	CATSGQTPRNQPQHF	TGTGCCACCAGCGGACAGACACCTCGGAATCAGCCCCAGCATTTT
TRBV5-1	TRBD1	15	TRBJ2-5	.	CASSGGTGGVETQYF	TGCGCCAGCAGCGGCGGGACAGGGGGAGTGGAGACCCAGTACTTC
TRBV5-4	.	16	TRBJ1-2	.	CASSLATGRLDYGYTF	TGTGCCAGCAGCTTGGCAACAGGGAGGTTGGACTATGGCTACACCTTC
TRBV4-1	.	15	TRBJ1-2	few	CASSQGGRTNYGYTF	TGCGCCAGCAGCCAAGGGGGCCGGACTAACTATGGCTACACCTTC
TRBV19	.	14	TRBJ1-4	.	CASSIWSTGEKLFF	TGTGCCAGTAGTATCTGGTCGACAGGCGAAAAACTGTTTTTT
TRBV18	.	16	TRBJ2-1	.	CAGQTSGGRSHNEQFF	TGTGCCGGCCAGACGTCTGGGGGGCGATCCCACAATGAGCAGTTCTTC
TRBV7-2	.	16	TRBJ2-6	.	CASSLEGLVGANVLTF	TGTGCCAGCAGCTTAGAGGGGTTGGTCGGGGCCAACGTCCTGACTTTC
TRBV24-1	.	13	TRBJ2-3	.	CATTADSTDTQYF	TGTGCCACCACCGCGGACAGCACAGATACGCAGTATTTT
TRBV5-1	TRBD2	16	TRBJ2-3	.	CASSLVQRGAVDTQYF	TGCGCCAGCAGCTTGGTTCAGCGGGGGGCGGTTGATACGCAGTATTTT
TRBV6-5	TRBD1	14	TRBJ1-2	.	CASSTGTGFFGYTF	TGTGCCAGCAGTACCGGGACAGGGTTTTTTGGCTACACCTTC
TRBV9	.	17	TRBJ2-2	.	CASSHPLDSPNTGELFF	TGTGCCAGCAGCCACCCGCTAGACAGCCCGAACACCGGGGAGCTGTTTTTT
TRBV19	.	12	TRBJ2-3	.	CASSKGGDTQYF	TGTGCCAGTAGTAAAGGCGGAGATACGCAGTATTTT
TRBV5-1	.	16	TRBJ1-4	.	CASSIQSDGREEKLFF	TGCGCCAGCAGCATACAATCGGACGGACGCGAAGAAAAACTGTTTTTT
TRBV4-1	TRBD1	22	TRBJ2-2	.	CASSHPSLGAGGAGRFAGELFF	TGCGCCAGCAGCCACCCTTCTCTCGGGGCAGGGGGCGCGGGGAGATTCGCCGGGGAGCTGTTTTTT
TRBV4-1	TRBD1	16	TRBJ2-3	.	CASSQRAGGVSDTQYF	TGCGCCAGCAGCCAAAGAGCAGGGGGCGTATCAGATACGCAGTATTTT
TRBV7-2	.	13	TRBJ2-5	.	CASSLVTQETQYF	TGTGCCAGCAGCTTGGTAACTCAAGAGACCCAGTACTTC
TRBV2	.	15	TRBJ1-5	.	CASSDREYSNQPQHF	TGTGCCAGCAGTGATCGAGAGTATAGCAATCAGCCCCAGCATTTT
TRBV4-1	TRBD1	14	TRBJ2-2	.	CASSDRGNTGELFF	TGCGCCAGCAGCGACAGGGGTAACACCGGGGAGCTGTTTTTT
TRBV11-2	TRBD2	16	TRBJ2-2	.	CASSLLAGGNTGELFF	TGTGCCAGCAGCTTATTAGCGGGGGGTAACACCGGGGAGCTGTTTTTT
TRBV2	.	12	TRBJ1-2	few	CASTRENYGYTF	TGTGCCAGCACGAGGGAGAACTATGGCTACACCTTC
TRBV19	.	13	TRBJ1-5	.	CASSRGSNQPQHF	TGTGCCAGTAGTCGGGGGAGTAATCAGCCCCAGCATTTT
TRBV27	.	14	TRBJ2-3	.	CASSPSFSVDTQYF	TGTGCCAGCAGTCCCTCGTTCTCGGTAGATACGCAGTATTTT
TRBV2	.	14	TRBJ1-4	.	CASSDGREYEKLFF	TGTGCCAGCAGTGATGGCAGAGAGTATGAAAAACTGTTTTTT
TRBV30	TRBD1	14	TRBJ1-5	.	CAWSPGQGFQPQHF	TGTGCCTGGAGTCCGGGACAGGGGTTTCAGCCCCAGCATTTT
TRBV5-4	.	15	TRBJ2-5	.	CASSLGGLNQETQYF	TGTGCCAGCAGCTTGGGAGGACTGAACCAAGAGACCCAGTACTTC
TRBV5-6	.	15	TRBJ1-6	.	CASSLGTVRSSPLHF	TGTGCCAGCAGCTTGGGGACAGTAAGGAGTTCACCCCTCCACTTT
TRBV4-1	TRBD2	17	TRBJ2-3	once	CASSQVLAGGPTDTQYF	TGCGCCAGCAGCCAAGTTTTAGCGGGGGGACCCACAGATACGCAGTATTTT
TRBV7-2	.	14	TRBJ2-2	.	CASSYIRVTGELFF	TGTGCCAGCAGCTACATCAGGGTGACCGGGGAGCTGTTTTTT
TRBV29-1	TRBD1	13	TRBJ1-2	.	CSAGTGMDYGYTF	TGCAGCGCGGGGACAGGGATGGACTATGGCTACACCTTC
TRBV9	.	14	TRBJ2-2	.	CASSTAPNTGELFF	TGTGCCAGCAGCACGGCCCCAAACACCGGGGAGCTGTTTTTT
TRBV4-1	TRBD1	13	TRBJ1-1	.	CASSQTGTVRAFF	TGCGCCAGCAGCCAGACCGGGACAGTCAGAGCTTTCTTT
TRBV7-8	.	13	TRBJ1-5	.	CASSLDRNQPQHF	TGTGCCAGCAGCTTAGACAGGAATCAGCCCCAGCATTTT
TRBV5-1	.	17	TRBJ1-3	.	CASSLETLRTTGNTIYF	TGCGCCAGCAGCTTGGAAACGCTCAGGACCACTGGAAACACCATATATTTT
TRBV14	.	13	TRBJ2-1	.	CASSLLGLTEQFF	TGTGCCAGCAGCCTTTTAGGACTAACTGAGCAGTTCTTC
TRBV4-1	TRBD2	16	TRBJ2-3	.	CASSLFSGGDTDTQYF	TGCGCCAGCAGCCTCTTCAGCGGGGGGGACACAGATACGCAGTATTTT
TRBV18	TRBD1	14	TRBJ1-4	.	CASSAGGSDEKLFF	TGTGCCAGCTCCGCAGGGGGGTCGGATGAAAAACTGTTTTTT
TRBV30	.	14	TRBJ2-2	.	CAWSVITNTGELFF	TGTGCCTGGAGTGTGATCACGAACACCGGGGAGCTGTTTTTT
TRBV19	.	14	TRBJ2-2	few	CASSTGYRPGELFF	TGTGCCAGTAGTACAGGGTATCGACCCGGGGAGCTGTTTTTT
TRBV27	.	13	TRBJ2-3	few	CASSLSRLNTQYF	TGTGCCAGCAGTTTATCGAGACTAAATACGCAGTATTTT
TRBV5-1	.	14	TRBJ1-3	.	CASSTQGAGNTIYF	TGCGCCAGCAGCACGCAGGGTGCCGGAAACACCATATATTTT